Each of the 30 T cell receptor beta chains below was sequenced from the same sample in a study of blood T cell repertoires in COVID-19. Assay used: immunoSEQ multiplex PCR; TCRdb lists only in-frame clones, some missing. This sample has under 80,000 clones, with approximately 90% found just once. The sample was peripheral blood. These TCRs come from a woman over 75 with active COVID-19.

V is TRBV9 and J is TRBJ2-1; the match to TRBD2 covers 13 bases. CDR1 is SGDLS, CDR2 YYNGEE, per germline. Trimming at V came to 3 bases and at J to 5 bases, leaving 5 bases not matched to a gene. This CDR3 is 16 amino acids long. Written as DNA, the CDR3 is TGTGCCAGCAGCGCACTAGCGGGAGGGCTCCACAATGAGCAGTTCTTC. The encoded protein is CASSALAGGLHNEQFF.

The chain uses TRBV5-1 and TRBJ2-7, with a possible D match to TRBD2 (6 bases). V was shortened by 2 bases and J by 0 bases, with 12 bases between the two germline ends. This CDR3 comprises 15 residues. Germline loops: CDR1 SGHRS, CDR2 YFSETQ. In nucleotides, the CDR3 is TGCGCCAGCAGCTTTAAAGCGGGCGGCTCCTACGAGCAGTACTTC. Protein product: CASSFKAGGSYEQYF. Based on the CDR3 plus reference TRBV5-1 and TRBJ2-7, the full variable domain is KAGVTQTPRYLIKTRGQQVTLSCSPISGHRSVSWYQQTPGQGLQFLFEYFSETQRNKGNFPGRFSGRQFSNSRSEMNVSTLELGDSALYLCASSFKAGGSYEQYFGPGTRLTVT.

CDR3 coding DNA: TGTGCCAGCAGTTACGAGAGTCCGGGGGGGAGCAATCAGCCCCAGCATTTT. Residues: CASSYESPGGSNQPQHF. The chain couples TRBV6-2 or TRBV6-3 to TRBJ1-5; TRBD1 might be the D (5 bases). Trimming shortened V by 2 bases and J by 1 base, and 15 bases separated the two germline ends. This CDR3 has 17 amino acids. Germline lookup yields CDR1 MNHEY and CDR2 SVGEGT.

The chain couples TRBV5-1 to TRBJ2-5; 12 bases fit TRBD1. Germline assignment: CDR1 SGHRS and CDR2 YFSETQ. The length of the CDR3 is 16 residues. The trim removed 1 base at V and 5 bases at J, leaving 6 bases unmatched. CDR3 amino acids: CASSLLGQGARETQYF. In DNA form, the CDR3 reads TGCGCCAGCAGCTTGTTGGGACAGGGGGCAAGGGAGACCCAGTACTTC. Looking up the rest from reference TRBV5-1 and TRBJ2-5 gives the full variable domain: KAGVTQTPRYLIKTRGQQVTLSCSPISGHRSVSWYQQTPGQGLQFLFEYFSETQRNKGNFPGRFSGRQFSNSRSEMNVSTLELGDSALYLCASSLLGQGARETQYFGPGTRLLVL.

V usage is TRBV20-1 and J usage is TRBJ2-7; 7 nucleotides line up with TRBD1. The CDR3 has 12 residues. The germline gives CDR1 DFQATT, CDR2 SNEGSKA (reference sequence). Trimming cost V 3 bases and J 5 bases; bases outside gene matches: 4. The CDR3 protein is CSASRQGNEQYF. The CDR3 DNA reads TGCAGTGCTAGTAGACAGGGTAACGAGCAGTACTTC.

V is TRBV28 and J is TRBJ2-1; the match to TRBD2 covers 10 bases. Germline lookup yields CDR1 MDHEN and CDR2 SYDVKM. This CDR3 is 14 amino acids long. V lost 6 bases, J lost 9 bases, and 8 bases stayed unmatched. DNA for the CDR3: TGTGCCAGCAGCCCTAGCGGGAGTAGCGGTGAGCAGTTCTTC. Translating gives CASSPSGSSGEQFF.

This clone was picked up a small number of times. The CDR3 bases are TGTGCCAGCAGCAAAGCCCCAAATCAGCCCCAGCATTTT. Translated, it gives CASSKAPNQPQHF. The chain uses TRBV21-1 and TRBJ1-5; the table's D call, TRBD1, was not checked against the DNA. TRBV21-1 is assigned pseudogene status. CDR3 length: 13 residues.

V and J are TRBV6-6 and TRBJ1-4; D is unclear. Trimming took off 3 bases at V and 8 bases at J, with 13 bases between the two ends. Germline lookup yields CDR1 MNHNY and CDR2 SVGAGI (reference sequence). The CDR3 runs 14 residues. CDR3 sequence (DNA): TGTGCCAGCAGTTATTTTGAGGTCGGGGAAAAACTGTTTTTT. Translated: CASSYFEVGEKLFF.

V is TRBV6-2 or TRBV6-3 and J is TRBJ2-1; 9 bases map to TRBD2. Germline CDR1 and CDR2: MNHEY and SVGEGT. The CDR3 has 17 amino acids. V lost 0 bases and J lost 10; bases outside the gene matches: 13. CDR3 sequence: CASSYSIRGGRADEQFF. CDR3 DNA: TGTGCCAGCAGTTACTCCATCCGGGGCGGGAGGGCCGACGAGCAGTTCTTC.

V gene TRBV5-5 combines with J gene TRBJ1-4; 7 bases line up with TRBD1. CDR3 length: 14 residues. J was trimmed by 5 bases and V by 2 bases; bases with no gene match: 3. Germline CDR1 reads SGHKS; CDR2 reads YYEKEE (reference sequence). The CDR3 sequence is CASSFLQGNEKLFF. The CDR3 coding sequence is TGTGCCAGCAGCTTCTTACAGGGGAATGAAAAACTGTTTTTT.

This chain joins TRBV7-2 and TRBJ2-7; 10 bases agree with TRBD2. J was trimmed by 3 bases and V by 1 base; bases with no gene match: 6. The CDR3 covers 16 residues. The germline CDR1 and CDR2 sequences are SGHTA and FQGNSA. The CDR3 DNA reads as TGTGCCAGCAGCTTAGATGCTAGCGGGAGAATCTACGAGCAGTACTTC. It is translated as CASSLDASGRIYEQYF.

V is TRBV29-1 and J is TRBJ1-1; 7 positions match TRBD1. Trimming took 3 bases from V and 3 from J; bases not matched to a gene: 4. The CDR3 is 13 amino acids. Germline CDR1 SQVTM, CDR2 ANQGSEA. The CDR3 DNA reads as TGCAGCGTTGATGGGCAGGGGGACACTGAAGCTTTCTTT. Residues: CSVDGQGDTEAFF.

This clone was seen only once. The chain links TRBV4-3 to TRBJ2-1, with TRBD2 matching over 7 bases. V lost 0 bases to trimming and J lost 4 bases; unmatched junction nucleotides: 6. The CDR3 is made up of 16 amino acids. Per the germline V gene, CDR1 is LGHNA and CDR2 is YSLEER. CDR3 DNA sequence: TGCGCCAGCAGCCAAGAAGCACTAGCGATTTACAATGAGCAGTTCTTC. Protein: CASSQEALAIYNEQFF.

The chain joins TRBV28 to TRBJ2-5; 8 bases fit TRBD1. Germline-derived CDR1 and CDR2 are MDHEN and SYDVKM. This CDR3 contains 11 residues. V lost 5 bases and J lost 12; bases outside the gene matches: 5. The CDR3 sequence: CASSLNRGKYF. In nucleotides, the CDR3 is TGTGCCAGCAGTCTAAACAGGGGGAAGTACTTC.

This sequence joins TRBV2 and TRBJ1-6; TRBD1 might be the D (6 bases). Per the germline V gene, CDR1 is SNHLY and CDR2 is FYNNEI. V lost 8 bases and J lost 5, with 16 bases in between. The CDR3 sequence is 15 residues long. The CDR3 protein is CASAFRTANNSPLHF. CDR3 DNA: TGTGCCAGCGCCTTCAGGACAGCGAATAATTCACCCCTCCACTTT.

The gene calls are TRBV5-4 and TRBJ2-7, with D tentatively TRBD2 (5 bases). V gave up 5 bases and J gave up 0 bases, with 12 bases separating them. This CDR3 comprises 14 residues. Germline V gene sequence: CDR1 SGHNT, CDR2 YYREEE (reference sequence). In DNA form, the CDR3 reads TGTGCCAGCAGTATGACTGGGAGCTCCTACGAGCAGTACTTC. This encodes CASSMTGSSYEQYF.

This CDR3 is CASSLSDNSYEQYF. In DNA form, the CDR3 reads TGTGCCAGCAGTTTGTCGGACAACTCCTACGAGCAGTACTTC. J is TRBJ2-7 and V is TRBV27, with a tentative D call TRBD1 (5 bases). The CDR3 is made up of 14 amino acids. Germline V gene sequence: CDR1 MNHEY, CDR2 SMNVEV (reference sequence). The V and J ends lost 3 bases and 0 bases respectively, with 9 bases between them.

The chain couples TRBV6-5 to TRBJ1-1; a weak D match, TRBD1 (5 bases). The V gene's germline CDR1 is MNHEY and CDR2 SVGAGI. The CDR3 loop spans 11 amino acids. The CDR3 DNA reads as TGTGAAAGCGGGGCCGCCCCTGAAGCTTTCTTT. This sequence encodes CESGAAPEAFF.

The chain couples TRBV11-2 to TRBJ2-1; 12 positions match TRBD2. Looked up from germline, CDR1 is SGHAT and CDR2 is FQNNGV. V lost 5 bases and J lost 4; bases outside the gene matches: 3. This CDR3 is 15 amino acids long. The CDR3 DNA sequence: TGTGCCAGCAGCCGGACTAGCGGGATTTACAATGAGCAGTTCTTC. The encoded protein is CASSRTSGIYNEQFF.

This chain uses TRBV7-2 with TRBJ1-2; the match to TRBD1 covers 10 bases. Germline V gene lookup returns CDR1 SGHTA and CDR2 FQGNSA. J was trimmed by 7 bases and V by 1 base; bases with no gene match: 3. This CDR3 region has 14 residues. The CDR3 region has the DNA TGTGCCAGCAGCTTAGGACAGGGGGCTGGTGGCTACACCTTC. The encoded protein is CASSLGQGAGGYTF.

The sample holds a few counts of this clone. The chain joins TRBV27 to TRBJ2-7; D might be TRBD2 (6 bases). Trimming stripped 5 bases from V and 4 bases from J, with 9 bases between. Germline V gene sequence: CDR1 MNHEY, CDR2 SMNVEV (reference sequence). There are 12 residues in the CDR3. Here the CDR3 DNA reads TGTGCCAGCAGTCTCCGGGGGTACGAGCAGTACTTC. Translated, it gives CASSLRGYEQYF.

The chain uses TRBV3-1 (or the pseudogene TRBV3-2) and TRBJ2-7, with a possible D match to TRBD1 (5 bases). Looked up from germline, CDR1 is LGHDT and CDR2 is YNNKEL (reference sequence). The CDR3 loop spans 11 amino acids. Trimming cost V 3 bases and J 7 bases, with 7 bases left between them. CDR3 DNA: TGTGCCAGCAGCCAGAAGGGGGAGCAGTACTTC. Residues: CASSQKGEQYF.

A single count supports this clone. This sequence joins TRBV6-5 and TRBJ2-5; no clear D. V dropped 5 bases and J dropped 2 bases, with 9 bases sitting between them. CDR3 length: 13 amino acids. Per germline, CDR1 MNHEY and CDR2 SVGAGI. The CDR3 DNA reads as TGTGCCAGCAGTCGCGTATCTCAAGAGACCCAGTACTTC. The encoded protein is CASSRVSQETQYF.

The chain links TRBV19 to TRBJ2-1; the match to TRBD1 covers 8 bases. V dropped 4 bases and J dropped 7; count of bases not matched to a gene: 0. The CDR3 has 12 residues. Germline CDR1 and CDR2: LNHDA and SQIVND (reference sequence). The CDR3 is CASSRQGNEQFF. Here the CDR3 DNA reads TGTGCCAGTAGTAGACAGGGGAATGAGCAGTTCTTC.

The rearrangement joins TRBV3-1 (or the pseudogene TRBV3-2) to TRBJ1-4; 7 positions agree with TRBD1. V gave up 7 bases and J gave up 7 bases; unmatched junction bases: 12. This CDR3 is 15 amino acids long. Germline CDR1 LGHDT, CDR2 YNNKEL (reference sequence). CDR3 DNA sequence: TGTGCCAGCACCACCAACAGGGGCGTAAGTGAAAAACTGTTTTTT. It is translated as CASTTNRGVSEKLFF.

The chain uses TRBV10-3 and TRBJ2-3; 11 bases agree with TRBD2. After removal of 7 bases from V and 4 bases from J, the junction contained 10 bases not matched to a gene. CDR1 is ENHRY, CDR2 SYGVKD, per germline. This CDR3 has 16 residues. In DNA, the CDR3 is TGTGCCATCATGAGGACTAGCGGGTGGGAGGCAGATACGCAGTATTTT. Residues: CAIMRTSGWEADTQYF.

The CDR3 coding sequence is TGTGCCAGCAGCCCAGGGGTCCGGGGTTACAATGAGCAGTTCTTC. Its translation is CASSPGVRGYNEQFF. This chain joins TRBV7-6 and TRBJ2-1; a possible D gene is TRBD1 (6 bases). This CDR3 has 15 amino acids. Germline-derived CDR1 and CDR2 are SGHVS and FNYEAQ. V was shortened by 5 bases and J by 4 bases, with 15 bases between the two germline ends. The complete variable domain, with remaining parts taken from reference TRBV7-6 and TRBJ2-1, reads GAGVSQSPRYKVTKRGQDVALRCDPISGHVSLYWYRQALGQGPEFLTYFNYEAQQDKSGLPNDRFSAERPEGSISTLTIQRTEQRDSAMYRCASSPGVRGYNEQFFGPGTRLTVL.

DNA of the CDR3: TGTGCCAGCAGCCAAGGCTCACTAGCGGGCGGCTCTGGCGAGCAGTACTTC. Amino acids: CASSQGSLAGGSGEQYF. The V and J genes are TRBV4-2 and TRBJ2-7; 9 bases fit TRBD2. The CDR3 is 17 amino acids. Germline V CDR1 and CDR2: LGHNA, YNFKEQ. V dropped 1 base and J dropped 6; count of bases not matched to a gene: 13.

The chain uses TRBV30 and TRBJ2-1, with D maybe TRBD2 (6 bases). The CDR3 sequence is 17 residues long. Per germline, CDR1 GTSNPN and CDR2 SVGIG (reference sequence). V lost 2 bases and J 4 bases, leaving 21 bases between the germline ends. Here the CDR3 DNA reads TGTGCCTGGAGTCCTACATACATCGGGAGTACGTACAATGAGCAGTTCTTC. Translating gives CAWSPTYIGSTYNEQFF. Combining the CDR3 with reference TRBV30 and TRBJ2-1 gives the whole variable domain SQTIHQWPATLVQPVGSPLSLECTVEGTSNPNLYWYRQAAGRGLQLLFYSVGIGQISSEVPQNLSASRPQDRQFILSSKKLLLSDSGFYLCAWSPTYIGSTYNEQFFGPGTRLTVL.

The CDR3 nucleotides are TGTGCCAGCAGTTACGGCGGCAGCGCCTACGAGCAGTACTTC. This translates into CASSYGGSAYEQYF. V and J are TRBV6-2 or TRBV6-3 and TRBJ2-7, with D hard to call. The germline V gene encodes CDR1 MNHEY and CDR2 SVGEGT. The CDR3 is 14 amino acids. Trimming removed 2 bases from V and 2 bases from J, with 10 bases in between.